The 30 T cell receptor beta chains reported below all come from one sample, sequenced in a study of cytomegalovirus exposure and HLA in healthy donors. The primer mix had 60 Vbeta and 13 Jbeta primers. The table came from immunoSEQ multiplex PCR; TCRdb's copy has only in-frame clones and leaves some out. The data contain some 150,000 clones, roughly four fifths of them singletons. Sequencing input: PBMCs. The receptors originated from a woman younger than 45 in good health and CMV-seropositive.

In this sample, this clone turned up a few times. This rearrangement joins TRBV6-5 to TRBJ1-2; no clear D gene. This CDR3 is 16 amino acids long. V lost 2 bases, J lost 7 bases, and 20 bases lay in between. Germline CDR1 MNHEY, CDR2 SVGAGI. CDR3 DNA: TGTGCCAGCAGTTACCAGGCCTCGATAGTTGATAGTGGCTACACCTTC. The encoded protein is CASSYQASIVDSGYTF.

This clone has more than one count but fewer than ten. The chain couples TRBV27 to TRBJ1-1, with a possible D match to TRBD1 (5 bases). Trimming stripped 6 bases from V and 4 bases from J, with 12 bases between. This CDR3 region has 13 residues. The germline gives CDR1 MNHEY, CDR2 SMNVEV (reference sequence). CDR3 in DNA: TGTGCCAGCAGGGCCGACAGTACCACTGAAGCTTTCTTT. This encodes CASRADSTTEAFF.

The chain recombines TRBV27 with TRBJ2-1; 7 nucleotides match TRBD2. There are 13 residues in the CDR3. Looked up from germline, CDR1 is MNHEY and CDR2 is SMNVEV (reference sequence). The junction had 4 bases not matched to a gene; V was cut back by 2 bases and J by 9 bases. CDR3 DNA sequence: TGTGCCAGCAGTTTAAAGGGAGGGTTTGAGCAGTTCTTC. This sequence encodes CASSLKGGFEQFF.

For the CDR3, the DNA is TGTGCCAGCAGTTTATCGGGCAGGTGGGATGGCTACACCTTC. Protein sequence: CASSLSGRWDGYTF. The V call is TRBV27, the J call TRBJ1-2; D gene uncertain. Trimming took off 0 bases at V and 6 bases at J, with 11 bases between the two ends. The CDR3 totals 14 residues. Per germline, CDR1 MNHEY and CDR2 SMNVEV (reference sequence).

The genes are TRBV4-3 and TRBJ1-4; no clear D gene. The germline CDR1 and CDR2 sequences are LGHNA and YSLEER. This CDR3 spans 13 amino acids. V was trimmed by 1 base and J by 4 bases, leaving 4 bases between them. This CDR3 reads CASSQVHNEKLFF. CDR3 in DNA: TGCGCCAGCAGCCAAGTCCATAATGAAAAACTGTTTTTT.

This clone showed up just a few times. The genes are TRBV30 and TRBJ2-3, with TRBD1 identical over 9 bases. Germline trimming cut 0 bases from V and 1 base from J; bases unmatched to any gene: 5. The germline CDR1 and CDR2 sequences are GTSNPN and SVGIG (reference sequence). The CDR3 extends over 16 amino acids. The CDR3 reads CAWSVNRGLGTDTQYF. Here the CDR3 DNA reads TGTGCCTGGAGTGTAAACAGGGGGCTTGGCACAGATACGCAGTATTTT.

This chain connects TRBV28 to TRBJ1-5; 8 positions agree with TRBD1. The CDR3 covers 18 residues. CDR1 and CDR2 from the germline V gene are MDHEN and SYDVKM. V lost 3 bases, J lost 5 bases, and 15 bases stayed unmatched. The CDR3 is CASSFIIRQGAFDQPQHF. The DNA of the CDR3 is TGTGCCAGCAGTTTTATTATTCGGCAGGGGGCTTTTGATCAGCCCCAGCATTTT. Filled out from reference TRBV28 and TRBJ1-5, the complete variable domain reads DVKVTQSSRYLVKRTGEKVFLECVQDMDHENMFWYRQDPGLGLRLIYFSYDVKMKEKGDIPEGYSVSREKKERFSLILESASTNQTSMYLCASSFIIRQGAFDQPQHFGDGTRLSIL.

J is TRBJ1-1 and V is TRBV7-8; 7 nucleotides align to TRBD1. V was clipped by 2 bases and J by 1 base; unmatched bases: 4. Germline loops: CDR1 SGHVS, CDR2 FQNEAQ. The CDR3 is 15 residues long. As DNA, the CDR3 is TGTGCCAGCAGCTTATCCTGGACAGGGAACACTGAAGCTTTCTTT. This gives the protein CASSLSWTGNTEAFF.

Only one count was recorded for this clone. The chain recombines TRBV19 with TRBJ1-5; TRBD1 might be the D (5 bases). V was pared by 3 bases and J by 3 bases, with 9 bases between. This CDR3 region has 14 residues. Per the germline V gene, CDR1 is LNHDA and CDR2 is SQIVND (reference sequence). CDR3 sequence (DNA): TGTGCCAGTAGTATCGGGGGAGACAATCAGCCCCAGCATTTT. It translates to CASSIGGDNQPQHF.

There are a few counts of this clone. Other DNA sequences in this sample translate to the same CDR3. The chain joins TRBV6-5 to TRBJ2-7; unclear D gene. The V end lost 6 bases, the J end lost 2 bases, and 5 bases lay between the germline ends. CDR3 size: 11 residues. Germline CDR1 is MNHEY and CDR2 is SVGAGI. This chain's CDR3 is CASSTPYEQYF. The CDR3 coding sequence is TGTGCCAGCAGCACACCCTACGAGCAGTACTTC.

This clone was picked up one time. The rearrangement joins TRBV29-1 to TRBJ1-1; D call uncertain. V was trimmed by 4 bases and J by 0 bases, leaving 6 bases between them. The CDR3 totals 12 residues. Germline-derived CDR1 and CDR2 are SQVTM and ANQGSEA. The CDR3 sequence: CSVVALNTEAFF. DNA of the CDR3: TGCAGCGTTGTGGCTCTGAACACTGAAGCTTTCTTT.

The chain has TRBV27 and TRBJ2-1, with TRBD2 as a possible D gene (5 bases). CDR1 is MNHEY and CDR2 is SMNVEV in the germline V gene (reference sequence). Trimming cost V 3 bases and J 5 bases, with 14 bases left between them. This CDR3 is 15 amino acids long. The CDR3 sequence: CASSFQPRGHNEQFF. In nucleotides, the CDR3 is TGTGCCAGCAGTTTCCAACCCCGGGGTCACAATGAGCAGTTCTTC.

The genes are TRBV7-2 and TRBJ1-4, with 8 bases fitting TRBD1. Germline V gene sequence: CDR1 SGHTA, CDR2 FQGNSA. The V gene end was trimmed by 5 bases and the J gene end by 2 bases; junction bases not matched to a gene: 4. The CDR3 runs 15 residues. In DNA, the CDR3 is TGTGCCAGCAGCCCGCAGGGGGCGACTAATGAAAAACTGTTTTTT. It specifies CASSPQGATNEKLFF.

Here the CDR3 reads CATDRDLGSGSTDTQYF. CDR3 coding DNA: TGTGCCACTGACAGGGATTTAGGTAGCGGTTCCACAGATACGCAGTATTTT. This chain joins TRBV10-3 and TRBJ2-3; TRBD1 is a possible D gene (7 bases). CDR3 length equals 17 residues. V was shortened by 10 bases and J by 2 bases, with 25 bases between the two germline ends. Germline V gene sequence: CDR1 ENHRY, CDR2 SYGVKD.

The gene calls are TRBV27 and TRBJ2-7; possibly TRBD2 for D (6 bases). This CDR3 is 14 amino acids long. Trimming pared 10 bases from V and 5 bases from J, leaving 21 bases between. Germline CDR1 and CDR2: MNHEY and SMNVEV (reference sequence). Here the CDR3 reads CATSHGRSRDEQYF. The CDR3 DNA reads TGTGCCACGAGCCACGGGAGATCGAGGGACGAGCAGTACTTC.

The chain uses TRBV21-1 and TRBJ2-7; TRBD2 is taken as the D call from the table, unchecked against the DNA. TRBV21-1 is tagged as a pseudogene. This CDR3 region has 18 residues. The CDR3 bases are TGTGCCAGCAGCAAAGTGCGTCGGGACGGGGGACCGCACTACGAGCAGTACTTC. This sequence encodes CASSKVRRDGGPHYEQYF.

A single count supports this clone. CDR3 bases: TGCAGCGTTGGGGCAGGGTTGGAGGGCACTGAAGCTTTCTTT. It specifies CSVGAGLEGTEAFF. The V and J genes are TRBV29-1 and TRBJ1-1, with D maybe TRBD1 (5 bases). The CDR3 consists of 14 residues. Germline values: CDR1 SQVTM, CDR2 ANQGSEA. V shed 4 bases and J shed 4 bases, with 16 bases lying between them.

The genes are TRBV4-3 and TRBJ1-1; D remains unclear. The germline V gene has CDR1 LGHNA and CDR2 YSLEER. V lost 1 base and J 7 bases, leaving 7 bases between the germline ends. The CDR3 consists of 12 residues. The CDR3 loop is CASSQGSYEAFF. CDR3 bases: TGCGCCAGCAGCCAAGGCAGTTATGAAGCTTTCTTT.

The V and J genes are TRBV4-3 and TRBJ2-1, with 9 bases aligning to TRBD2. Germline V CDR1 and CDR2: LGHNA, YSLEER. The CDR3 has 16 amino acids. With V trimmed by 1 base and J by 7 bases, 8 bases remained unmatched. For the CDR3, the DNA is TGCGCCAGCAGCCAAGTTGGGCGGGGGGGCGTTAATGAGCAGTTCTTC. This sequence encodes CASSQVGRGGVNEQFF.

Only one count was recorded for this clone. This chain connects TRBV5-5 to TRBJ1-5; D call uncertain. Germline V gene lookup returns CDR1 SGHKS and CDR2 YYEKEE (reference sequence). V lost 1 base to trimming and J lost 4 bases, with 12 bases between them. CDR3 length: 15 amino acids. CDR3 amino acids: CASSLSSGPNQPQHF. CDR3 bases: TGTGCCAGCAGCTTGTCGTCAGGCCCGAATCAGCCCCAGCATTTT.

The J gene is TRBJ2-5, the V gene TRBV6-5; 7 bases fit TRBD1. The CDR3 length is 14 residues. V shed 6 bases and J 3 bases; nucleotides not matched to a gene: 7. Germline loops: CDR1 MNHEY, CDR2 SVGAGI. The CDR3 protein is CASSTHGTEETQYF. As DNA, the CDR3 is TGTGCCAGCAGCACACACGGGACAGAAGAGACCCAGTACTTC.

The CDR3 loop reads CSVSGDRRETQYF. CDR3 nucleotides: TGCAGCGTGAGCGGAGACAGGAGGGAGACCCAGTACTTC. This chain joins TRBV29-1 and TRBJ2-5, with D maybe TRBD1 (6 bases). The germline V gene has CDR1 SQVTM and CDR2 ANQGSEA. The CDR3 extends over 13 amino acids. Trimming removed 6 bases from V and 5 bases from J, with 16 bases in between.

The genes are TRBV5-1 and TRBJ1-6; 7 nucleotides match TRBD1. J lost 5 bases, V lost 5 bases, and 7 bases had no gene match. The CDR3 contains 15 residues. Germline CDR1 SGHRS, CDR2 YFSETQ. The CDR3 DNA follows: TGCGCCAGCAGTATGAACGGACAGGATAATTCACCCCTCCACTTT. Its protein is CASSMNGQDNSPLHF. The variable domain in full, with the rest retrieved from reference TRBV5-1 and TRBJ1-6, is KAGVTQTPRYLIKTRGQQVTLSCSPISGHRSVSWYQQTPGQGLQFLFEYFSETQRNKGNFPGRFSGRQFSNSRSEMNVSTLELGDSALYLCASSMNGQDNSPLHFGNGTRLTVT.

The chain combines TRBV5-1 with TRBJ2-5; a weak D match, TRBD1 (6 bases). The ends were cut back, 0 bases at V and 1 base at J, with 10 bases in the middle. The CDR3 loop spans 15 amino acids. In germline, CDR1 is SGHRS, CDR2 YFSETQ. The CDR3 region has the DNA TGCGCCAGCAGCTTGGTCGGGACATCCCAAGAGACCCAGTACTTC. Its translation: CASSLVGTSQETQYF.

The chain carries TRBV7-7 and TRBJ2-5; 8 bases fit TRBD1. The CDR3 is made up of 14 amino acids. The germline CDR1 and CDR2 sequences are SSHAT and FNYEAQ (reference sequence). V shed 5 bases, J shed 3 bases, and the junction held 5 bases outside the gene matches. The CDR3 DNA sequence: TGTGCCAGCAGCCCGACAGGGGCCGAAGAGACCCAGTACTTC. Protein sequence: CASSPTGAEETQYF.

V gene TRBV9 combines with J gene TRBJ2-5, with D tentatively TRBD2 (6 bases). The CDR3 has 14 amino acids. V was shortened by 0 bases and J by 4 bases, with 10 bases between the two germline ends. Germline CDR1 is SGDLS and CDR2 is YYNGEE. The CDR3 reads CASSVEEGSETQYF. The DNA of the CDR3 is TGTGCCAGCAGCGTAGAGGAGGGATCAGAGACCCAGTACTTC.

This clone has a single count. This sequence joins TRBV29-1 and TRBJ2-1; D unclear. The CDR3 runs to 12 residues. The V gene's germline CDR1 is SQVTM and CDR2 ANQGSEA. With 3 bases removed from V and 3 bases from J, the gap between germline ends came to 6 bases. CDR3 DNA: TGCAGCGTTGACTTCCTCTACAATGAGCAGTTCTTC. It is translated as CSVDFLYNEQFF.

This clone was observed a few times. V and J are TRBV6-6 and TRBJ2-7; D gene ambiguous. The germline V gene encodes CDR1 MNHNY and CDR2 SVGAGI (reference sequence). CDR3 length: 11 residues. Trimming left V 4 bases short and J 3 bases short, with 4 bases between. The chain's CDR3 is CASSSRYEQYF. Here the CDR3 DNA reads TGTGCCAGCAGTTCTCGCTACGAGCAGTACTTC.

The V and J genes are TRBV27 and TRBJ2-7, with TRBD2 matching over 7 bases. V was pared by 6 bases and J by 1 base, with 6 bases of the junction left unmatched. CDR1 MNHEY and CDR2 SMNVEV come from the germline V gene (reference sequence). The CDR3 runs to 14 residues. CDR3 coding DNA: TGTGCCAGCAGATTAGGGAGGGTTTCCTACGAGCAGTACTTC. Its translation: CASRLGRVSYEQYF.

This clone has a single count. The chain combines TRBV2 with TRBJ2-5, with 11 bases that match TRBD2. The CDR3 covers 14 residues. Losses at the gene ends were 4 bases for V and 5 bases for J; bases not matched to a gene: 3. From germline, CDR1 is SNHLY and CDR2 FYNNEI. In DNA form, the CDR3 reads TGTGCCAGCAGTGGACTAGCGGGATTCGAGACCCAGTACTTC. This gives the protein CASSGLAGFETQYF. The full variable domain, rest sourced from reference TRBV2 and TRBJ2-5, is EPEVTQTPSHQVTQMGQEVILRCVPISNHLYFYWYRQILGQKVEFLVSFYNNEISEKSEIFDDQFSVERPDGSNFTLKIRSTKLEDSAMYFCASSGLAGFETQYFGPGTRLLVL.